Listed below are T cell receptor beta chains from one sample, sequenced in a study of CD8 T cells in ankylosing spondylitis. TCRdb analysed the 5' RACE reads with MiXCR anew, one entry per CDR3 protein. Among 100,000 to 150,000 distinct CDR3 sequences listed, 9.3% were seen once. The source material was blood, either unsorted or a sorted T cell fraction (not recorded which). The receptor source for this set is a male donor with ankylosing spondylitis or in good health (not recorded which). The CDR3 runs from the conserved cysteine through the conserved F or W. Fields, in order: CDR3 length, V gene, J gene, clone size, D gene, CDR3 DNA, CDR3 protein. A D gene is named only where the DNA matches it firmly. Where a row states a size, it is once, few, many or the class of an expanded clone; other rows omit it.

17,TRBV9,TRBJ1-1,few,TRBD1,TGTGCCAGCAGCTCACGAGACAGGGCAGGGATGAACACTGAAGCTTTCTTT,CASSSRDRAGMNTEAFF
15,TRBV7-6,TRBJ2-7,few,.,TGTGCCAGCAGCCCCATGGGGGACCTATTTTACGAGCAGTACTTC,CASSPMGDLFYEQYF
13,TRBV20-1,TRBJ2-1,many,TRBD2,TGCAGTGCGGGTCTAGCGGGAGGGCATGAGCAGTTCTTC,CSAGLAGGHEQFF
14,TRBV7-2,TRBJ2-3,many,.,TGTGCCAGCAGCTTAGAGGGATCTACAGATACGCAGTATTTT,CASSLEGSTDTQYF
15,TRBV5-6,TRBJ2-3,.,TRBD1,TGTGCCAGCAGCCCCGGGACAGCGGAGGCAGATACGCAGTATTTT,CASSPGTAEADTQYF
11,TRBV20-1,TRBJ2-5,many,.,TGCAGTGCTTCAGAACAAGAGACCCAGTACTTC,CSASEQETQYF
11,TRBV28,TRBJ2-1,many,.,TGTGCCAGCAGTGAGTGGCATGAGCAGTTCTTC,CASSEWHEQFF
15,TRBV20-1,TRBJ2-5,.,TRBD2,TGCAGTGCCAGAGTGGCTAGCGGGAGTGTGGAGACCCAGTACTTC,CSARVASGSVETQYF
14,TRBV5-1,TRBJ2-5,.,.,TGCGCCAGCAGCTTGTTAGGGGTGGAAGAGACCCAGTACTTC,CASSLLGVEETQYF
11,TRBV29-1,TRBJ1-2,many,.,TGCAGCGTTGATGGGGGTACTGGCTACACCTTC,CSVDGGTGYTF
18,TRBV4-1,TRBJ1-4,many,.,TGCGCCAGCAGCTTCCATCCGGGGCCCTCCGCAACTAATGAAAAACTGTTTTTT,CASSFHPGPSATNEKLFF
12,TRBV12-3/TRBV12-4,TRBJ1-1,many,.,TGTGCCAGCAGTCCCCGGACCCCTACCGCTTTCTTT,CASSPRTPTAFF
16,TRBV24-1,TRBJ2-5,few,TRBD2,TGTGCCACCAGTGATCGGACTAGCGGCTCCTTTGAGACCCAGTACTTC,CATSDRTSGSFETQYF
15,TRBV3-1,TRBJ2-1,many,TRBD2,TGTGCCAGCAGCCGCAGCGGGACTTATGACAATGAGCAGTTCTTC,CASSRSGTYDNEQFF
15,TRBV20-1,TRBJ2-1,few,TRBD1,TGCAGTGCCCATTCCGGGACAGGGGTCGGCAATGAGCAGTTCTTC,CSAHSGTGVGNEQFF
14,TRBV7-2,TRBJ2-3,many,TRBD1,TGTGCCAGCAGCCGGGACAGGGGGAAAGATACGCAGTATTTT,CASSRDRGKDTQYF
11,TRBV7-2,TRBJ2-1,.,.,TGTGCCAGCAGCTTCGGGATTGAGCAGTTCTTC,CASSFGIEQFF
18,TRBV20-1,TRBJ2-1,many,TRBD1,TGCAGTGCTTATAACCTCCAGACAGGGGCTGCCCGCTACAATGAGCAGTTCTTC,CSAYNLQTGAARYNEQFF
15,TRBV5-1,TRBJ2-3,many,.,TGCGCCAGCAGCTTGGAGGCCGTCGCGAAAGATACGCAGTATTTT,CASSLEAVAKDTQYF
13,TRBV6-5,TRBJ2-1,.,TRBD2,TGTGCCAGCAGTTTAGCGGGGGTGGCTGAGCAGTTCTTC,CASSLAGVAEQFF
15,TRBV6-4,TRBJ2-7,many,TRBD2,TGTGCCAGCAGTGTTGAAGCGGGGAATTCCTACGAGCAGTACTTC,CASSVEAGNSYEQYF
12,TRBV12-3/TRBV12-4,TRBJ2-7,few,.,TGTGCCAGCAGAGCTAGAGCCTACGAGCAGTACTTC,CASRARAYEQYF
15,TRBV29-1,TRBJ2-5,many,.,TGCAGCGTTGAATCGATAGAAACGACGAAGGGTGGCCAGTACTTC,CSVESIETTKGGQYF
14,TRBV12-3/TRBV12-4,TRBJ2-1,once,TRBD2,TGTGCCAGCAGACTCGTAGCGGGAGGCAATGAGCAGTTCTTC,CASRLVAGGNEQFF
16,TRBV20-1,TRBJ2-3,many,TRBD2,TGCAGTGCTAGAGATCGGGGTAGCGGGAGCGCAGATACGCAGTATTTT,CSARDRGSGSADTQYF
17,TRBV5-1,TRBJ2-1,many,.,TGCGCCAGCAGCTTGTACACTACCGGGACGGTGTACAATGAGCAGTTCTTC,CASSLYTTGTVYNEQFF
14,TRBV20-1,TRBJ2-5,many,.,TGCAGTGCTAGTAGGGGATTCCCCCAAGAGACCCAGTACTTC,CSASRGFPQETQYF
13,TRBV12-3/TRBV12-4,TRBJ2-5,many,.,TGTGCCAGCAGTACCCTAGGGGGGGAGACCCAGTACTTC,CASSTLGGETQYF
18,TRBV6-1,TRBJ2-1,many,TRBD2,TGTGCCAGCAGGCCCACCTTGCTATCTAGCGGGAGTACGTATGAGCAGTTCTTC,CASRPTLLSSGSTYEQFF
14,TRBV12-3/TRBV12-4,TRBJ2-7,few,TRBD2,TGTGCCAGCAAGCCGGGACTAGCAAATTTTCAGCAGTACTTC,CASKPGLANFQQYF
13,TRBV12-3/TRBV12-4,TRBJ2-5,.,.,TGTGCCAGCAGGAAAAGGGGGGGCGAGACCCAGTACTTC,CASRKRGGETQYF
16,TRBV4-3,TRBJ1-2,.,.,TGCGCCAGCACCGCATCCAGGGCAACGAACGGCTATGGCTACACCTTC,CASTASRATNGYGYTF
16,TRBV20-1,TRBJ2-2,few,TRBD2,TGCTGTGCTAGAGATCGACTAGCCGGCGGCACCGGGGAGCTGTTTTTT,CCARDRLAGGTGELFF
13,TRBV20-1,TRBJ2-5,many,TRBD1,TGCAGTGCTAGAAACGACAGGGACAGGACCCAGTACTTC,CSARNDRDRTQYF
13,TRBV20-1,TRBJ2-4,many,.,TGCAGTGCTTTCCGGGACTCCCAAAACATTCAGTACTTC,CSAFRDSQNIQYF
13,TRBV6-5,TRBJ2-5,many,.,TGTGCCAGCAGTTACTCGATTCTGGGGACCCAGTACTTC,CASSYSILGTQYF
15,TRBV29-1,TRBJ2-3,many,.,TGCAGCGTTGAAGTGGGCAGCCTCCGCATGGATACGCAGTATTTT,CSVEVGSLRMDTQYF
15,TRBV7-2,TRBJ2-7,many,TRBD1,TGTGCCAGCAGCCCACAGGGGAATCCCTCCTACGAGCAGTACTTC,CASSPQGNPSYEQYF
14,TRBV7-2,TRBJ2-3,many,.,TGCGCCAGCAGCTTGGCTAGCGTCACAGATACGCAGTATTTT,CASSLASVTDTQYF
15,TRBV5-1,TRBJ2-1,many,TRBD2,TGCGCCAGCAGCTTGATTGGGACTAGCGTAAATGAGCAGTTCTTC,CASSLIGTSVNEQFF
12,TRBV6-6,TRBJ2-3,many,.,TGTGCCAGCAGTACGACAGTAGATACGCAGTATTTT,CASSTTVDTQYF
15,TRBV1,TRBJ1-1,many,.,TGCACCAGCAGCCAGCCCAGACAGGGCCGACGAGAGGCTTTCTTT,CTSSQPRQGRREAFF
14,TRBV5-6,TRBJ1-2,few,TRBD1,TGTGCCAGCAGCTCACGACAGGGAGGCTATGGCTACACCTTC,CASSSRQGGYGYTF
13,TRBV20-1,TRBJ1-3,many,.,TGCAGTGCCGGACGGAACTCTGGAAACACCATATATTTT,CSAGRNSGNTIYF
13,TRBV5-1,TRBJ2-3,many,.,TGCGCCAGCAGCTTGGGCACCACAGATACGCAGTATTTT,CASSLGTTDTQYF
12,TRBV29-1,TRBJ2-7,many,.,TGCAGCGTGAGCCCTAGGACTGACGAGCAGTACTTC,CSVSPRTDEQYF
16,TRBV12-3/TRBV12-4,TRBJ2-5,many,.,TGTGCCAGCAGTTCCCCGGGACGAAAGCTTGCAGAGACCCAGTACTTC,CASSSPGRKLAETQYF
16,TRBV7-6,TRBJ2-3,few,.,TGTGCCAGCAGCTCGCCGACGGGTGAGTCCGCTGATACGCAGTATTTT,CASSSPTGESADTQYF